This TCR beta chain is from a study of blood T cell repertoires in COVID-19. Trimming pared 0 bases from V and 1 base from J, leaving 9 bases between. CDR1 is MDHEN, CDR2 SYDVKM, per germline. The CDR3 has 15 amino acids. In the original workflow: Amplification of reference gene primers provided the estimated nucleated cell counts. Assay used: immunoSEQ multiplex PCR; TCRdb lists only in-frame clones, some missing. For V, J and clone size, that table is used; D and trimming come from the DNA. The table records 250,000 to 350,000 clones, roughly 87% of them present only once. The sequencing sample was made of peripheral blood. This clonotype originated in a young man with active or convalescent COVID-19. V is TRBV28 and J is TRBJ1-1; a possible D gene is TRBD1 (5 bases). The CDR3 region has the DNA TGTGCCAGCAGTTTATGGCCACAGGAGAACACTGAAGCTTTCTTT. Protein: CASSLWPQENTEAFF.